This TCR beta chain was documented in a study of T cells in localized non-small cell lung cancer. Study outcomes and limitations: Highest T cell clonality was seen in uninvolved adjacent lung, surpassing that measured in tumor. A median of approximately 60 of the top 100 tumor clones appeared in adjacent lung, which was paired and uninvolved. Because only a single region of the tumor was sequenced, heterogeneity remains possible.

The assay was immunoSEQ multiplex PCR, and TCRdb's table has in-frame clones only and misses some. The table records several thousand clones, 92% of them present only once. As to this clone: Its antigen remains unknown.

There are 15 residues in the CDR3. The V end lost 1 base, the J end lost 5 bases, and 12 bases lay between the germline ends. Germline V gene sequence: CDR1 SGHTA, CDR2 FQGNSA. The chain has TRBV7-2 and TRBJ1-5; D gene ambiguous. Specimen: peripheral blood mononuclear cells, collected before any cancer treatment. This sequence was found in a male donor at least 60 years old with stage II lung adenocarcinoma. CDR3 in amino acids: CASSLEGGPYQPQHF. DNA of the CDR3: TGTGCCAGCAGCTTAGAGGGCGGCCCGTATCAGCCCCAGCATTTT.